Included here is one TCR beta chain sequence, with context. The antigen is undetermined. Only cases whose brain tissue showed the highest T cell transcript signatures were sequenced. TCRdb's table, derived via immunoSEQ multiplex PCR, lists solely in-frame clones and lacks some. This table holds roughly 2,300 clones, approximately 84% found once. The CDR3 extends over 18 amino acids. Germline V gene sequence: CDR1 SGHVS, CDR2 FNYEAQ. V gave up 5 bases and J gave up 0 bases, with 20 bases separating them. The data stem from a study of brain T cells in children with intractable seizures. Study-wide points: Pre-surgery blood may have been undersampled, hiding some clones.

The TCR sequence derives from a boy less than two years old with hemimegalencephaly and intractable seizures. This rearrangement joins TRBV7-6 to TRBJ2-1; D possibly matches TRBD1 or TRBD2 (7 bases each). Sample: resected brain tissue, taken at surgery. The CDR3 nucleotides read TGTGCCAGCAGCCCCGGGGGGAGGGGGCGAAGCTCCTACAATGAGCAGTTCTTC. Amino acids: CASSPGGRGRSSYNEQFF.